Included here is one T cell receptor (beta chain) sequence, with context. The data originate from a study of blood T cell repertoires in COVID-19. Study-wide context: Researchers got acute and convalescent COVID-19 samples from the United States, Italy and Spain. PBMCs, B-cell-depleted T cells, or T cells provided the cDNA or gDNA that made up the material.

Methods used by the authors: It was from reference gene primer amplification that nucleated cell counts were estimated. Generated by immunoSEQ multiplex PCR, the TCRdb table keeps only in-frame clones and is missing some. That table gives V, J and clone size, and the DNA gave D and trimming. Of a few hundred thousand clones listed, approximately 85% are singletons. J lost 1 base, V lost 7 bases, and 10 bases had no gene match. Per the germline V gene, CDR1 is LNHDA and CDR2 is SQIVND (reference sequence). This CDR3 is 16 amino acids long. The chain combines TRBV19 with TRBJ1-1; 9 bases agree with TRBD1. This TCR was sampled from a woman in her forties or fifties who had recovered from COVID-19. The sample comprised PBMCs or T cells enriched from blood (not recorded which). The CDR3 is CASTPGPGQGNTEAFF. The DNA for the CDR3 is TGTGCCAGTACTCCCGGTCCGGGACAGGGGAACACTGAAGCTTTCTTT. Variable domain in full (rest from reference TRBV19 and TRBJ1-1): DGGITQSPKYLFRKEGQNVTLSCEQNLNHDAMYWYRQDPGQGLRLIYYSQIVNDFQKGDIAEGYSVSREKKESFPLTVTSAQKNPTAFYLCASTPGPGQGNTEAFFGQGTRLTVV.